Here is one T cell receptor (beta chain) with its context. The junction departs from germline at one end; a sequencing error may be responsible. The data were obtained in a study of cytomegalovirus exposure and HLA in healthy donors. Study information: Prior work identified 100 million to 130 million unique TCR beta sequences in some 200 million T cells.

In germline, CDR1 is SEHNR, CDR2 FQNEAQ (reference sequence). There are 14 residues in the CDR3. Primers: 60 Vbeta forward and 13 Jbeta reverse. Assay used: immunoSEQ multiplex PCR; TCRdb lists only in-frame clones, some missing. The sample records about 120,000 clones, roughly 82% being singletons. This receptor was obtained from a man in his late teens or twenties in good health and CMV-seropositive. The J gene is TRBJ2-4, the V gene TRBV7-9; D remains ambiguous. Sequencing was performed on PBMCs. The CDR3 DNA reads as TGTGCCAGCAACGACACAGCCTCACGGAACAGTCAGTACTTC. Amino acids: CASNDTASRNSQYF.